This T cell receptor (beta chain) appears in the sequencing data of a study of cytomegalovirus exposure and HLA in healthy donors. Study details: Falling in the Caucasian-associated ancestry cluster were approximately 86% of 398 genotyped donors.

For this clone: Its specificity is not known.

The V segment lost 0 bases and the J segment 2 bases; nucleotides outside the gene matches: 4. This CDR3 has 16 amino acids. Looked up from germline, CDR1 is MNHNS and CDR2 is SASEGT. Study-level findings and limits: Information on immune exposure was restricted to one variable (CMV serostatus). Later, an analysis showed that TCR beta chains associated with HLA were more clonally expanded than others that were equally common.

PCR involved 60 Vbeta and 13 Jbeta primers. Profiled with immunoSEQ multiplex PCR; TCRdb holds only in-frame clones, not every one. This listing includes 100,000 to 150,000 clones. The chain employs TRBV6-1 and TRBJ2-5; 9 nucleotides align to TRBD2. The sequencing input was PBMCs. The sequence was collected from a man aged 18 to 29 in good health and CMV-seronegative. The CDR3 DNA sequence: TGTGCCAGCAGTGAAGCGGGCGGGGGGGTACAAGAGACCCAGTACTTC. Protein product: CASSEAGGGVQETQYF.